This T cell receptor (beta chain) comes out of a study of shared clonotypes between healthy human individuals. The study's findings and limits: A few donors had 5% to 6% of their naive CD4 clonotypes in common. Clonotype sharing among donors was thought likely to change with sequencing depth.

TCRdb keeps only in-frame clones here, not all; method: immunoSEQ multiplex PCR. The profile shows more than 550,000 clones, just under 75% of them singletons. This CDR3 comprises 14 residues. The V and J ends lost 5 bases and 8 bases respectively, with 15 bases between them. The germline V gene has CDR1 MDHEN and CDR2 SYDVKM. A remark on this clone: Antigen unknown.

The sequenced material came from memory CD4+ T cells sorted from blood. The subset was: CD45RA-negative fraction. This sequence was found in a woman in her 30s in good health. J is TRBJ1-4 and V is TRBV28; D is unclear. This chain's CDR3 is CASSPGSSAEKLFF. The DNA of the CDR3 is TGTGCCAGCAGTCCCGGGTCCTCGGCAGAAAAACTGTTTTTT.